This TCR beta chain was sequenced in a study of beta chain features in type 1 diabetes. Isolated RNA was reverse transcribed in full, so expressed TCRB transcripts were sequenced. Repertoires were generated with immunoSEQ multiplex PCR, while TCRdb's copy carries only in-frame clones and drops some. The sample has under 300,000 clones, 25% to 30% seen once; the top ten hold approximately 4%. Germline loops: CDR1 KGHSH, CDR2 LQKENI. The CDR3 is made up of 13 amino acids. The V end was cut by 4 bases, the J end by 7 bases, with 14 bases between. V gene TRBV18 combines with J gene TRBJ2-7, with D perhaps given as TRBD1 or TRBD2 (5 bases each). This clonotype originated in a man aged 30 to 39 in good health. Sequencing was done on a sample of central memory CD4+ T cells from blood. The CDR3, as DNA: TGTGCCAGCTCACAAGGGACGCCTGGAGAGCAGTACTTC. It yields the protein CASSQGTPGEQYF.